This TCR beta chain comes out of a study of blood T cell repertoires in COVID-19. Study-level background: The origin of the acute and convalescent COVID-19 samples was the United States, Italy and Spain. The analysed material was cDNA or gDNA that came from T cells, B-cell-depleted T cells, or PBMCs.

Original processing notes: Reference gene primer amplification yielded estimated nucleated cell counts. Produced via immunoSEQ multiplex PCR; TCRdb's table is partial and in-frame only. V and J calls and clone size follow that table, whereas D and trimming were derived from the DNA. The sample lists 280,000 or so clones; roughly 90% were seen once. Specimen: peripheral blood. This clonotype was sampled from a woman aged 55 to 70 with acute or convalescent COVID-19.

CDR3 sequence (DNA): TGTGCCTCGGGCGCTAGCGGGGGAACAAATGAGCAGTTCTTC. Translating gives CASGASGGTNEQFF. The chain uses TRBV19 and TRBJ2-1, with 10 bases matching TRBD2. This CDR3 has 14 residues. The junction had 11 bases not matched to a gene; V was cut back by 11 bases and J by 7 bases. Germline CDR1 and CDR2: LNHDA and SQIVND (reference sequence). The entire variable domain, with the rest obtained from reference TRBV19 and TRBJ2-1, is as follows: DGGITQSPKYLFRKEGQNVTLSCEQNLNHDAMYWYRQDPGQGLRLIYYSQIVNDFQKGDIAEGYSVSREKKESFPLTVTSAQKNPTAFYLCASGASGGTNEQFFGPGTRLTVL.